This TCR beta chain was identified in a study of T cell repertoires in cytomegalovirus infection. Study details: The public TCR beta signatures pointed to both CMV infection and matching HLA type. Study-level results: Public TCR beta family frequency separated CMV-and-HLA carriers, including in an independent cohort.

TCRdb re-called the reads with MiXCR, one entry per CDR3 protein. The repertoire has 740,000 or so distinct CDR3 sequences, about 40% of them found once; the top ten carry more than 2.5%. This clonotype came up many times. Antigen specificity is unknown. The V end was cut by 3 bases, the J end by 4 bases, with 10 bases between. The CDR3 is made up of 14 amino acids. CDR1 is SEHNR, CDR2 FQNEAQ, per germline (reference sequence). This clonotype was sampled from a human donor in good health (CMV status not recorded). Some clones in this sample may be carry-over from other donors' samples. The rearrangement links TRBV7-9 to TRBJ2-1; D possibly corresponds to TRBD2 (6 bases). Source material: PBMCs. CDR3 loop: CASSFSGGYNEQFF. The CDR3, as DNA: TGTGCCAGCAGCTTTTCAGGAGGGTACAATGAGCAGTTCTTC.